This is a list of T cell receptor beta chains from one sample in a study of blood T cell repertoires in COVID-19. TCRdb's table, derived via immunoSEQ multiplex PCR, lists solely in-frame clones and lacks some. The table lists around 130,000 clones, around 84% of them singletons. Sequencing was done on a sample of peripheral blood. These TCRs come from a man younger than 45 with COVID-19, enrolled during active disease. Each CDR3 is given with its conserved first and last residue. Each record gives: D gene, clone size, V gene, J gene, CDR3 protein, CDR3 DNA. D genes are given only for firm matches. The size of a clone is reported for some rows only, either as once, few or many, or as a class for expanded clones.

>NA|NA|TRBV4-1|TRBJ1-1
CASSQVSFTEAFF
TGCGCCAGCAGCCAAGTGTCCTTTACTGAAGCTTTCTTT
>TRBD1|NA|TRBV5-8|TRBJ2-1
CASSLGQGVHNEQFF
TGTGCCAGCAGCTTAGGACAGGGAGTCCACAATGAGCAGTTCTTC
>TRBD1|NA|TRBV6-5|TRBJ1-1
CASSSKPTGRGAEAFF
TGTGCCAGCAGTTCCAAACCGACAGGGAGAGGTGCCGAAGCTTTCTTT
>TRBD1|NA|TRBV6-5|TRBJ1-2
CASRKTGPNYGYTF
TGTGCCAGCAGGAAGACAGGGCCTAACTATGGCTACACCTTC
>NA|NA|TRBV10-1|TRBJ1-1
CASSGTGVSSEAFF
TGCGCCAGCAGTGGAACCGGAGTAAGCTCTGAAGCTTTCTTT
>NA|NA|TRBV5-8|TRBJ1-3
CASSLALDSSGNTIYF
TGTGCCAGCAGCTTGGCCTTGGACAGCTCTGGAAACACCATATATTTT
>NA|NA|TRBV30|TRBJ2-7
CAWTDNSYEQYF
TGTGCCTGGACAGACAACTCCTACGAGCAGTACTTC
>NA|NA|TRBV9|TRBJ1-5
CASSVGPNSNQPQHF
TGTGCCAGCAGCGTAGGTCCAAATAGCAATCAGCCCCAGCATTTT
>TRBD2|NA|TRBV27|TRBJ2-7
CASRGLGEGYEQYF
TGTGCCAGCAGGGGGTTGGGGGAGGGTTACGAGCAGTACTTC
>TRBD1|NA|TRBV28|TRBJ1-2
CASNEGGTDYGYTF
TGTGCCAGCAACGAAGGGGGGACAGACTATGGCTACACCTTC
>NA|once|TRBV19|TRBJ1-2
CATRYGRLDGYTF
TGTGCCACCCGATATGGCAGGTTAGATGGCTACACCTTC
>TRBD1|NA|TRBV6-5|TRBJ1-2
CASSYRTGVAGYTF
TGTGCCAGCAGTTACCGTACAGGGGTGGCTGGCTACACCTTC
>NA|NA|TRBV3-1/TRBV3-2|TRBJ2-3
CASSRRGAPGTDTQYF
TGTGCCAGCAGCCGCCGGGGGGCGCCCGGCACAGATACGCAGTATTTT
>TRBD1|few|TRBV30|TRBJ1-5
CAWSLHGQGNQPQHF
TGTGCCTGGAGTCTCCACGGACAGGGCAATCAGCCCCAGCATTTT
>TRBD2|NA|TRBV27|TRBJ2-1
CASSLGPSGRHNEQFF
TGTGCCAGCAGTTTAGGACCTAGCGGGAGGCACAATGAGCAGTTCTTC
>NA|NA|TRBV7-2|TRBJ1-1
CASSSEAGAGEAFF
TGTGCCAGCAGCTCAGAAGCGGGGGCGGGTGAAGCTTTCTTT
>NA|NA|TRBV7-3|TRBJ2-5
CASSSQGTLEETQYF
TGTGCCAGCAGCTCTCAGGGAACCCTTGAAGAGACCCAGTACTTC
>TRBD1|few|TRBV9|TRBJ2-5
CASSRDSQETQYF
TGTGCCAGCAGCCGGGACAGCCAAGAGACCCAGTACTTC
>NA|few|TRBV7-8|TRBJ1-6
CASSLAGRSNSPLHF
TGTGCCAGCAGCTTAGCTGGCCGATCTAATTCACCCCTCCACTTT
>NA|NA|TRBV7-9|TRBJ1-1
CASSVSGSFEAFF
TGTGCCAGCAGCGTATCGGGGTCCTTTGAAGCTTTCTTT
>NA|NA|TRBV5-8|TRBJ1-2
CASSYGQTNYGYTF
TGTGCCAGCAGCTACGGACAGACTAACTATGGCTACACCTTC
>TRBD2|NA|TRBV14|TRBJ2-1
CASSQGVAGLASYNEQFF
TGTGCCAGCAGCCAGGGAGTTGCCGGACTAGCGTCCTACAATGAGCAGTTCTTC
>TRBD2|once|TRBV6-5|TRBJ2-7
CASSGLAVSSYEQYF
TGTGCCAGCAGCGGACTAGCGGTGAGCTCCTACGAGCAGTACTTC
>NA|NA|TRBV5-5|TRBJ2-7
CASSLGGRWSYEQYF
TGTGCCAGCAGCTTGGGGGGGAGGTGGTCCTACGAGCAGTACTTC
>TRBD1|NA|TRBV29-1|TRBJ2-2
CSVDSGTGNTGELFF
TGCAGCGTTGATTCCGGGACAGGGAACACCGGGGAGCTGTTTTTT
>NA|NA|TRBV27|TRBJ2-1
CASSFIGSSYNEQFF
TGTGCCAGCAGTTTCATCGGGAGCTCCTACAATGAGCAGTTCTTC
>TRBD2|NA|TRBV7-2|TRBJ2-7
CASSLASLAAEQYF
TGTGCCAGCAGCTTAGCAAGCCTAGCGGCCGAACAGTACTTC
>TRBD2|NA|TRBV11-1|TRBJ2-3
CASSSSGRLADTQYF
TGTGCCAGCAGCTCCAGCGGGAGATTGGCCGATACGCAGTATTTT
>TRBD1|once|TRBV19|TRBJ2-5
CASNDGTAFQEIQYF
TGTGCCAGTAACGACGGGACAGCATTCCAAGAGATCCAGTACTTC
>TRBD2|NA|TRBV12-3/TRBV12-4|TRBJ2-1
CASSSGTSEFF
TGTGCCAGCAGTTCCGGGACTAGTGAGTTCTTC
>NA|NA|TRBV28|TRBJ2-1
CASSFDLALALNEQFF
TGTGCCAGCAGTTTTGACTTGGCGCTAGCGTTGAATGAGCAGTTCTTC
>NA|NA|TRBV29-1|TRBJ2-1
CSVDHAGQTYNEQFF
TGCAGCGTTGATCATGCGGGTCAAACCTACAATGAGCAGTTCTTC
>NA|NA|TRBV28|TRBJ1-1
CASSDRINTEAFF
TGTGCCAGCAGTGACAGAATTAACACTGAAGCTTTCTTT
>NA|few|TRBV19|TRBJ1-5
CASRGQGNQPQHF
TGTGCCAGTAGGGGGCAGGGCAATCAGCCCCAGCATTTT
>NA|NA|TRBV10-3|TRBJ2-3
CATTPTSTDTQYF
TGTGCCACCACGCCGACTAGCACAGATACGCAGTATTTT
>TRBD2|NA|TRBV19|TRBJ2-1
CASSNDREGYNEQFF
TGTGCCAGTAGTAACGATCGGGAGGGCTACAATGAGCAGTTCTTC
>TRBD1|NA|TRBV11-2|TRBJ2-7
CASSLLRGRTRLEQYF
TGTGCCAGCAGCTTATTGAGGGGGCGAACCCGCCTCGAGCAGTACTTC
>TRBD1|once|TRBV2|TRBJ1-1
CASSAGQYSMNTEAFF
TGTGCCAGCAGTGCGGGACAGTATTCTATGAACACTGAAGCTTTCTTT
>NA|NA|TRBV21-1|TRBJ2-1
CASSKDVAGELDEQFF
TGTGCCAGCAGCAAAGATGTAGCGGGAGAACTCGATGAGCAGTTCTTC
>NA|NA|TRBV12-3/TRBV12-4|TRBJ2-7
CASSPGFAYEQYF
TGTGCCAGCAGTCCAGGGTTCGCCTACGAGCAGTACTTC
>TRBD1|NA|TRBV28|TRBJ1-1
CASPSPTGTGPTEAFF
TGTGCCAGCCCCTCCCCCACGGGGACAGGGCCCACTGAAGCTTTCTTT
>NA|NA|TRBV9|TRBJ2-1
CASSALAAPWNEQFF
TGTGCCAGCAGCGCCCTGGCGGCCCCTTGGAATGAGCAGTTCTTC
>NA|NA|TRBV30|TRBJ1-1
CAWRDEQRGTEAFF
TGTGCCTGGAGGGACGAGCAGCGGGGCACTGAAGCTTTCTTT
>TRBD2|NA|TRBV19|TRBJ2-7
CASSIGVGRAGSYEQYF
TGTGCCAGTAGTATAGGGGTGGGGAGGGCCGGATCCTACGAGCAGTACTTC
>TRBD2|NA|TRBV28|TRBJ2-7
CASRPILAGVYEQYF
TGTGCCAGCAGGCCCATCCTAGCGGGAGTCTACGAGCAGTACTTC
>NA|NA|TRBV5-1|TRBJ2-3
CASSLGGAPSTDTQYF
TGCGCCAGCAGCCTTGGGGGGGCTCCTAGCACAGATACGCAGTATTTT
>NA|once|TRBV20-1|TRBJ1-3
CSASDRDRNTIYF
TGCAGTGCTAGTGATAGGGACAGAAACACCATATATTTT
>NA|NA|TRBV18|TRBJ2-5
CASSPAQGGETQYF
TGTGCCAGCTCACCAGCCCAGGGCGGAGAGACCCAGTACTTC
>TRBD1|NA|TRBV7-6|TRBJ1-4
CASSFGQGDTIREKLFF
TGTGCCAGCAGCTTCGGACAGGGGGACACGATTAGGGAAAAACTGTTTTTT
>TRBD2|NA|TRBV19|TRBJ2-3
CASSLRTSARTDTQYF
TGTGCCAGTAGTCTGAGGACTAGCGCACGCACAGATACGCAGTATTTT
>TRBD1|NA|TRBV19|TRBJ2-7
CASSWDRGHEQYF
TGTGCCAGTAGTTGGGACAGGGGCCACGAGCAGTACTTC
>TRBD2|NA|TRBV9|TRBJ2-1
CASSREAGFYNEQFF
TGTGCCAGCAGCCGGGAGGCGGGTTTTTACAATGAGCAGTTCTTC